Below are 31 T cell receptor beta chains sequenced from a single sample in a study of shared clonotypes between healthy human individuals. The data were produced by immunoSEQ multiplex PCR, yet TCRdb's version contains in-frame clones alone and is incomplete. Among 470,000 or so clones listed, over 75% were seen once. Sequencing input: PBMCs. These receptors were collected from a woman aged 40 to 50 in good health. Some clones in this sample may be carry-over from other donors' samples.

The chain carries TRBV9 and TRBJ2-5, with TRBD2 matching 11 bases. This CDR3 is 16 amino acids long. In germline, CDR1 is SGDLS, CDR2 YYNGEE. Trimming cost V 7 bases and J 4 bases; bases outside gene matches: 12. The CDR3 nucleotides are TGTGCCAGCGGAGGTAGCGGGAGGGCCGGAGGAGAGACCCAGTACTTC. Amino acid sequence: CASGGSGRAGGETQYF.

A single count supports this clone. The V gene is TRBV25-1, the J gene TRBJ2-2, with D tentatively TRBD1 or TRBD2 (5 bases each). Germline values: CDR1 MGHDK, CDR2 SYGVNS. V dropped 9 bases and J dropped 6 bases, with 14 bases sitting between them. CDR3 length equals 13 residues. As DNA, the CDR3 is TGTGCCAGTAGACGGGACCCCGCCGGGGAGCTGTTTTTT. This sequence encodes CASRRDPAGELFF.

The genes are TRBV30 and TRBJ1-5; TRBD1 matches 9 bases. J was trimmed by 2 bases and V by 3 bases; bases with no gene match: 2. The V gene's germline CDR1 is GTSNPN and CDR2 SVGIG (reference sequence). The CDR3 runs 14 residues. DNA for the CDR3: TGTGCCTGGAGAGACAGGGGGGGCAATCAGCCCCAGCATTTT. Translated: CAWRDRGGNQPQHF.

The chain recombines TRBV5-4 with TRBJ1-2, with D hard to call. CDR3 length: 12 residues. The V and J ends lost 3 bases and 4 bases respectively, with 7 bases between them. Germline V lookup: CDR1 SGHNT, CDR2 YYREEE (reference sequence). The CDR3 sequence is CASSSDGYGYTF. The CDR3, as DNA: TGTGCCAGCAGCTCAGACGGCTATGGCTACACCTTC.

Concerning this clone: The identical CDR3 is also encoded by other nucleotide sequences in the sample. This CDR3 reads CASSENSNQPQHF. DNA of the CDR3: TGCGCCAGCAGCGAGAATAGCAATCAGCCCCAGCATTTT. The rearrangement uses TRBV5-1 and TRBJ1-5; D unresolved. Germline assignment: CDR1 SGHRS and CDR2 YFSETQ. The CDR3 runs 13 residues. V gave up 4 bases and J gave up 0 bases, with 5 bases separating them.

V is TRBV5-4 and J is TRBJ1-3; D remains unclear. Germline values: CDR1 SGHNT, CDR2 YYREEE (reference sequence). Between the trimmed V and J ends, which lost 0 bases and 4 bases, there was a span of 5 bases. This CDR3 region has 13 residues. The CDR3 DNA reads TGTGCCAGCAGCTTGGAAATAGGAAACACCATATATTTT. Protein sequence: CASSLEIGNTIYF.

This sequence joins TRBV9 and TRBJ2-2; D call uncertain. Trimming shortened V by 0 bases and J by 8 bases, and 11 bases separated the two germline ends. Germline V gives CDR1 SGDLS, CDR2 YYNGEE. This CDR3 region has 14 residues. The CDR3 coding sequence is TGTGCCAGCAGCGTAGAAAATCGGTGGGGGGAGCTGTTTTTT. Protein product: CASSVENRWGELFF.

The V gene is TRBV10-3, the J gene TRBJ2-1; 7 bases map to TRBD1. This CDR3 contains 15 residues. Germline CDR1 ENHRY, CDR2 SYGVKD. Unmatched junction bases numbered 5, after V lost 0 bases and J lost 6 bases. The CDR3 spells CAISESRQGVNEQFF. The CDR3 DNA sequence: TGTGCCATCAGTGAGTCGCGGCAGGGGGTCAATGAGCAGTTCTTC.

The gene calls are TRBV2 and TRBJ2-7, with D maybe TRBD2 (5 bases). This CDR3 contains 13 residues. Trimming stripped 4 bases from V and 3 bases from J, with 10 bases between. Germline V CDR1 and CDR2: SNHLY, FYNNEI. The CDR3 reads CASSVDTSYEQYF. DNA of the CDR3: TGTGCCAGCAGTGTCGACACTAGCTACGAGCAGTACTTC.

CDR3 coding DNA: TGTGCCAGCGGAGGCAGGGTTAAAAACACTGAAGCTTTCTTT. This sequence encodes CASGGRVKNTEAFF. V and J are TRBV6-6 and TRBJ1-1; D is possibly TRBD1 (5 bases). Trimming pared 8 bases from V and 2 bases from J, leaving 15 bases between. Germline CDR1 and CDR2: MNHNY and SVGAGI (reference sequence). The CDR3 contains 14 residues.

About this clone: A read error may be the cause here, since a much bigger clone is one base away. The chain employs TRBV5-4 and TRBJ1-4; no reliable D call. V dropped 0 bases and J dropped 0 bases, with 9 bases sitting between them. Germline CDR1 reads SGHNT; CDR2 reads YYREEE (reference sequence). CDR3 size: 16 residues. The CDR3 reads CASSLAIGTTNEKLFF. The CDR3 nucleotides read TGTGCCAGCAGCTTGGCCATAGGGACAACTAATGAAAAACTGTTTTTT.

For this clone: Distinct nucleotide sequences in the sample also encode this CDR3. This rearrangement joins TRBV11-3 to TRBJ1-1; D not certain. The germline CDR1 and CDR2 sequences are SGHNT and YENEEA. V was cut by 3 bases and J by 1 base, with 6 bases left in between. CDR3 length equals 13 residues. The CDR3 region is CASSFGRNTEAFF. As DNA, the CDR3 is TGTGCCAGCAGCTTTGGCAGGAACACTGAAGCTTTCTTT. Filled out from reference TRBV11-3 and TRBJ1-1, the complete variable domain reads EAGVVQSPRYKIIEKKQPVAFWCNPISGHNTLYWYLQNLGQGPELLIRYENEEAVDDSQLPKDRFSAERLKGVDSTLKIQPAELGDSAVYLCASSFGRNTEAFFGQGTRLTVV.

The rearrangement joins TRBV10-3 to TRBJ2-5; 11 positions agree with TRBD1. The J call may not be correct, given that the DNA end is closer to TRBJ2-7. CDR3 length equals 15 residues. Looked up from germline, CDR1 is ENHRY and CDR2 is SYGVKD. CDR3 loop: CAISQLGTGGYEQYF. The CDR3 DNA reads TGTGCCATCAGCCAGCTCGGGACAGGGGGCTACGAGCAGTACTTC.

The chain combines TRBV10-3 with TRBJ2-7; 7 bases align to TRBD1. V shed 2 bases and J 4 bases; nucleotides not matched to a gene: 11. CDR3 length equals 16 residues. From germline, CDR1 is ENHRY and CDR2 SYGVKD. The CDR3 DNA is TGTGCCATCAGTGAGCCGGGACAGAGCAGAGCTTACGAGCAGTACTTC. Amino acids: CAISEPGQSRAYEQYF.

The CDR3 spells CASSSRELAGGIGEQFF. Written as DNA, the CDR3 is TGTGCCAGCAGCTCAAGAGAACTAGCGGGAGGAATAGGTGAGCAGTTCTTC. The chain carries TRBV7-2 and TRBJ2-1; 12 nucleotides align to TRBD2. Germline V lookup: CDR1 SGHTA, CDR2 FQGNSA. The V and J ends lost 4 bases and 9 bases, in that order; junction bases with no gene match: 13. The CDR3 is 17 residues long.

This chain connects TRBV6-6 to TRBJ2-3; D is undetermined. The CDR3 runs to 11 residues. V lost 6 bases, J lost 2 bases, and 3 bases lay in between. CDR1 and CDR2 from the germline V gene are MNHNY and SVGAGI (reference sequence). CDR3 sequence reads: CASRSTDTQYF. CDR3 bases: TGTGCCAGCAGGTCCACAGATACGCAGTATTTT.

The V and J genes are TRBV10-3 and TRBJ2-3; D may be TRBD2 (6 bases). Germline CDR1 ENHRY, CDR2 SYGVKD. This CDR3 spans 16 amino acids. V lost 4 bases and J lost 1, with 15 bases in between. The CDR3 nucleotides read TGTGCCATCAGTGTCGGCGGGAATCGTGGCACAGATACGCAGTATTTT. This gives the protein CAISVGGNRGTDTQYF.

The gene calls are TRBV19 and TRBJ1-2; D might be TRBD1 (5 bases). Germline lookup yields CDR1 LNHDA and CDR2 SQIVND (reference sequence). Trimming removed 3 bases from V and 0 bases from J, with 14 bases in between. The CDR3 is 16 residues long. Written as DNA, the CDR3 is TGTGCCAGTAGTATCCACCGACTGGGACCTAACTATGGCTACACCTTC. It specifies CASSIHRLGPNYGYTF.

The chain is built from TRBV2 and TRBJ1-2; D remains ambiguous. V lost 7 bases, J lost 4 bases, and 10 bases lay in between. Germline V lookup: CDR1 SNHLY, CDR2 FYNNEI. The CDR3 sequence is 12 residues long. The CDR3 loop is CASITAGYGYTF. The CDR3 coding sequence is TGTGCCAGCATTACCGCGGGCTATGGCTACACCTTC.

This clone is a singleton in its sample. This probably arose from a read error, given a far larger clone one base away. The chain couples TRBV11-2 to TRBJ2-2; TRBD1 matches at 7 bases. Germline values: CDR1 SGHAT, CDR2 FQNNGV. The length of the CDR3 is 14 residues. The trim removed 3 bases at V and 6 bases at J, leaving 4 bases unmatched. This CDR3 reads CASSLAQGAGELFF. In DNA form, the CDR3 reads TGTGCCAGCAGCTTGGCTCAGGGGGCCGGGGAGCTGTTTTTT.

As to this clone: This likely traces to a read error, being one base from a far larger clone. As the CDR3 is not closed by the conserved phenylalanine or tryptophan, this likely results from a read error. The chain couples TRBV28 to TRBJ2-7, with 12 positions matching TRBD2. V shed 5 bases and J 7 bases; nucleotides not matched to a gene: 12. This CDR3 region has 16 residues. The germline CDR1 and CDR2 sequences are MDHEN and SYDVKM. The CDR3 bases are TGTGCCAGCAGTGTCCCGACTAGCGGGAGAATTTTTGAGCAGTACATC. Encoded protein: CASSVPTSGRIFEQYI.

Note on this clone: It is likely a read error: a sequence one base away is far more abundant. CDR3 in amino acids: CASSEKGGTDTQYF. The CDR3 DNA sequence: TGTGCCAGCAGTGAGAAGGGAGGCACAGATACGCAGTATTTT. The rearrangement joins TRBV6-4 to TRBJ2-3; weak D call: TRBD2 (5 bases). CDR1 is MRHNA, CDR2 SNTAGT, per germline. This CDR3 has 14 residues. V gave up 3 bases and J gave up 1 base, with 8 bases separating them.

This chain links TRBV30 with TRBJ1-1; D call uncertain. Trimming stripped 5 bases from V and 1 base from J, with 5 bases between. The length of the CDR3 is 11 residues. From germline, CDR1 is GTSNPN and CDR2 SVGIG (reference sequence). The CDR3 nucleotides read TGTGCCTGGCAGCAGAACACTGAAGCTTTCTTT. Translated, it gives CAWQQNTEAFF.

The rearrangement joins TRBV11-2 to TRBJ2-7, with a possible D match to TRBD2 (6 bases). V shed 5 bases and J shed 6 bases, with 11 bases lying between them. CDR1 is SGHAT, CDR2 FQNNGV, per germline. There are 12 residues in the CDR3. The CDR3 DNA sequence: TGTGCCAGCAGCATCAGGGACTCCGAGCAGTACTTC. Its translation: CASSIRDSEQYF. Full variable domain (missing parts from reference TRBV11-2 and TRBJ2-7): EAGVAQSPRYKIIEKRQSVAFWCNPISGHATLYWYQQILGQGPKLLIQFQNNGVVDDSQLPKDRFSAERLKGVDSTLKIQPAKLEDSAVYLCASSIRDSEQYFGPGTRLTVT.

This clone was detected many times. In the same sample, other DNA sequences code for this CDR3. The chain's CDR3 is CASGTPGINTEAFF. The CDR3 DNA sequence: TGTGCCAGTGGGACACCGGGGATCAACACTGAAGCTTTCTTT. This chain uses TRBV19 with TRBJ1-1; possibly TRBD1 for D (6 bases). The V gene's germline CDR1 is LNHDA and CDR2 SQIVND (reference sequence). V dropped 8 bases and J dropped 2 bases, with 15 bases sitting between them. The CDR3 spans 14 residues.

In its sample, this clone was seen many times. The same CDR3 arises from other DNA sequences in this sample as well. This rearrangement joins TRBV7-2 to TRBJ2-7; D not resolved. This CDR3 has 15 amino acids. The V gene lost 1 base and the J gene lost 0 bases, with 10 bases spanning the gap. The germline V gene has CDR1 SGHTA and CDR2 FQGNSA. CDR3 sequence: CASSLGSQSSYEQYF. CDR3 sequence (DNA): TGTGCCAGCAGCTTAGGCAGCCAGAGCTCCTACGAGCAGTACTTC.

The chain recombines TRBV11-3 with TRBJ1-1; 9 nucleotides match TRBD1. Germline V gives CDR1 SGHNT, CDR2 YENEEA. The CDR3 sequence is 14 residues long. V lost 4 bases and J lost 5; bases outside the gene matches: 5. CDR3 DNA: TGTGCCAGCAGCTACGGACAGGGGAAGACTGAAGCTTTCTTT. Translating gives CASSYGQGKTEAFF.

The chain combines TRBV27 with TRBJ2-5; 9 bases fit TRBD1. This CDR3 spans 14 amino acids. Looked up from germline, CDR1 is MNHEY and CDR2 is SMNVEV (reference sequence). V lost 6 bases to trimming and J lost 4 bases; unmatched junction nucleotides: 6. The CDR3 loop reads CASSSQGAPETQYF. CDR3 coding DNA: TGTGCCAGCAGCTCACAGGGGGCGCCAGAGACCCAGTACTTC.

The chain carries TRBV6-6 and TRBJ2-2; 15 positions match TRBD2. V gave up 5 bases and J gave up 8 bases; unmatched junction bases: 3. The CDR3 loop spans 15 amino acids. Germline CDR1 reads MNHNY; CDR2 reads SVGAGI (reference sequence). The CDR3 nucleotides are TGTGCCAGCAGTCTGGGGACTAGCGGGAGGGGGGAGCTGTTTTTT. Its translation: CASSLGTSGRGELFF.

On this clone: This likely traces to a read error, being one base from a far larger clone. This sequence joins TRBV30 and TRBJ1-1; D is unresolved. Germline-derived CDR1 and CDR2 are GTSNPN and SVGIG (reference sequence). Trimming removed 0 bases at V and 4 bases at J, with 15 bases between. The CDR3 has 15 amino acids. The CDR3 nucleotides are TGTGCCTGGAGTGTACTACCAGACCAGAGCACTGAAGCTTTCTTT. Amino acids: CAWSVLPDQSTEAFF.

This chain uses TRBV9 with TRBJ2-1, with 11 nucleotides matching TRBD2. The J segment lost 3 bases and the V segment lost 4 bases, leaving 9 bases of the junction unmatched. Germline V CDR1 and CDR2: SGDLS, YYNGEE. The CDR3 covers 17 residues. CDR3: CASSPRGLAGVYNEQFF. CDR3 sequence (DNA): TGTGCCAGCAGCCCACGTGGACTAGCGGGTGTCTACAATGAGCAGTTCTTC.